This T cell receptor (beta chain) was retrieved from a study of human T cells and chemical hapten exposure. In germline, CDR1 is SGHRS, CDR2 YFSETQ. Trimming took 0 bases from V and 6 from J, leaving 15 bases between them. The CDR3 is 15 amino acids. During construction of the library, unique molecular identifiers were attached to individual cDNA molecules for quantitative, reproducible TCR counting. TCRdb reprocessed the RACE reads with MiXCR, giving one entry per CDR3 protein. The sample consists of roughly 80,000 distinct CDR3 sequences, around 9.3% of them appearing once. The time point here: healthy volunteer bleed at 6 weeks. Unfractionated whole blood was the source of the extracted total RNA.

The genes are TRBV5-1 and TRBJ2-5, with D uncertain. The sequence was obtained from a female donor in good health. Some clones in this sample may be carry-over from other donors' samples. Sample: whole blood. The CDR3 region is CASSLEEFLGKTQYF. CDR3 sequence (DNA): TGCGCCAGCAGCTTGGAGGAGTTTTTGGGAAAGACCCAGTACTTC. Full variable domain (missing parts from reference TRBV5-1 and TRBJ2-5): KAGVTQTPRYLIKTRGQQVTLSCSPISGHRSVSWYQQTPGQGLQFLFEYFSETQRNKGNFPGRFSGRQFSNSRSEMNVSTLELGDSALYLCASSLEEFLGKTQYFGPGTRLLVL.